These 15 T cell receptor beta chains share one sample of origin, sequenced in a study of T cell changes during pregnancy in multiple sclerosis. TCRdb's table, derived via immunoSEQ multiplex PCR, lists solely in-frame clones and lacks some. The table has roughly 85,000 clones, roughly nine tenths seen once. The material was peripheral blood, obtained in the first trimester of pregnancy. The receptors here all came from a female donor with multiple sclerosis, enrolled in a pregnancy study.

This rearrangement joins TRBV12-5 to TRBJ2-5, with 12 bases that match TRBD1. This CDR3 has 16 amino acids. Germline-derived CDR1 and CDR2 are LGHNT and FRNRAP. V lost 6 bases to trimming and J lost 5 bases; unmatched junction nucleotides: 10. This CDR3 is CASGRGTGGAGETQYF. The CDR3 DNA reads as TGTGCTAGTGGACGGGGGACAGGGGGCGCCGGGGAGACCCAGTACTTC.

This rearrangement joins TRBV30 to TRBJ2-7; TRBD1 matches at 9 bases. CDR3 length equals 15 residues. Germline V gene data show CDR1 as GTSNPN and CDR2 as SVGIG (reference sequence). V trimming: 5 bases; J trimming: 5 bases; junction bases outside the gene matches: 13. CDR3: CAWVTPGQGGNEQYF. The CDR3 coding sequence is TGTGCCTGGGTGACCCCGGGACAGGGAGGGAACGAGCAGTACTTC.

The genes are TRBV6-5 and TRBJ1-3; D is possibly TRBD1 (6 bases). This CDR3 region has 14 residues. Germline loops: CDR1 MNHEY, CDR2 SVGAGI. With 6 bases removed from V and 0 bases from J, the gap between germline ends came to 9 bases. CDR3 sequence reads: CASRMTGSGNTIYF. CDR3 DNA: TGTGCCAGCAGGATGACAGGCTCTGGAAACACCATATATTTT.

The genes are TRBV28 and TRBJ2-3; D gene uncertain. Between the trimmed V and J ends, which lost 3 bases and 1 base, there was a span of 11 bases. The CDR3 runs to 15 residues. Germline V gene sequence: CDR1 MDHEN, CDR2 SYDVKM. The CDR3 nucleotides read TGTGCCAGCAGTTTGGATGTGGGCGGCACAGATACGCAGTATTTT. Encoded protein: CASSLDVGGTDTQYF. The full variable domain, completed using reference TRBV28 and TRBJ2-3, is DVKVTQSSRYLVKRTGEKVFLECVQDMDHENMFWYRQDPGLGLRLIYFSYDVKMKEKGDIPEGYSVSREKKERFSLILESASTNQTSMYLCASSLDVGGTDTQYFGPGTRLTVL.

This chain links TRBV9 with TRBJ2-1, with 9 bases lining up with TRBD2. This CDR3 spans 17 amino acids. CDR1 and CDR2 (germline): SGDLS, YYNGEE. Trimming took 0 bases from V and 4 from J; bases not matched to a gene: 8. In DNA form, the CDR3 reads TGTGCCAGCAGCGTAGAAGCTAGCGGGGTGATATACAATGAGCAGTTCTTC. As protein: CASSVEASGVIYNEQFF.

The chain combines TRBV15 with TRBJ2-1, with a tentative D call TRBD1 (6 bases). CDR3 length equals 15 residues. V was cut by 0 bases and J by 9 bases, with 15 bases left in between. Germline values: CDR1 LNHNV, CDR2 YYDKDF (reference sequence). The CDR3 sequence: CATSRDREGGSEQFF. The CDR3, as DNA: TGTGCCACCAGCAGAGATCGGGAAGGGGGAAGTGAGCAGTTCTTC.

J is TRBJ2-7 and V is TRBV7-2; 10 nucleotides agree with TRBD1. This CDR3 comprises 14 residues. V shed 5 bases and J 2 bases; nucleotides not matched to a gene: 3. Germline V gene data show CDR1 as SGHTA and CDR2 as FQGNSA. For the CDR3, the DNA is TGTGCCAGCAGCATCGGACAGGGGGCCTACGAGCAGTACTTC. It is translated as CASSIGQGAYEQYF.

The gene calls are TRBV18 and TRBJ1-1, with D hard to call. Trimming stripped 3 bases from V and 5 bases from J, with 19 bases between. Germline loops: CDR1 KGHSH, CDR2 LQKENI. The CDR3 spans 16 residues. In DNA, the CDR3 is TGTGCCAGCTCACCCGTCGTTAAAAGAGGGAAGACTGAAGCTTTCTTT. It specifies CASSPVVKRGKTEAFF.

This chain joins TRBV15 and TRBJ1-1; the match to TRBD1 covers 9 bases. Germline V gene lookup returns CDR1 LNHNV and CDR2 YYDKDF (reference sequence). The V segment lost 5 bases and the J segment 5 bases; nucleotides outside the gene matches: 6. This CDR3 spans 14 amino acids. The DNA of the CDR3 is TGTGCCACCAGCCCGGGACAGGGCTGGACTGAAGCTTTCTTT. It codes for CATSPGQGWTEAFF.

In this sample, this clone turned up a few times. The gene calls are TRBV18 and TRBJ1-1, with TRBD1 matching over 9 bases. Losses at the gene ends were 1 base for V and 5 bases for J; bases not matched to a gene: 8. The germline V gene has CDR1 KGHSH and CDR2 LQKENI. The CDR3 totals 16 residues. CDR3 bases: TGTGCCAGCTCACCACTACCTACAGGGGGCTTGACTGAAGCTTTCTTT. Translation: CASSPLPTGGLTEAFF.

The chain has TRBV11-3 and TRBJ2-7; the match to TRBD2 covers 8 bases. The CDR3 runs 15 residues. With V trimmed by 7 bases and J by 2 bases, 10 bases remained unmatched. CDR1 is SGHNT, CDR2 YENEEA, per germline. DNA for the CDR3: TGTGCCAGCACCCCAACCGGACTAGCCGCCTACGAGCAGTACTTC. It specifies CASTPTGLAAYEQYF.

This chain uses TRBV7-3 with TRBJ2-2; the match to TRBD1 covers 10 bases. This CDR3 region has 15 residues. Germline assignment: CDR1 SGHTA and CDR2 FQGTGA. V lost 4 bases and J lost 5; bases outside the gene matches: 4. CDR3 loop: CASSSTGGWTGELFF. CDR3 nucleotide sequence: TGTGCCAGCAGCTCGACAGGGGGCTGGACCGGGGAGCTGTTTTTT.

This clone appeared a single time. This chain uses TRBV4-3 with TRBJ1-5, with TRBD1 as a possible D gene (5 bases). V lost 4 bases and J 2 bases, leaving 12 bases between the germline ends. Germline V lookup: CDR1 LGHNA, CDR2 YSLEER. This CDR3 is built from 15 residues. Here the CDR3 reads CASSPEPGGNQPQHF. CDR3 in DNA: TGCGCCAGCAGCCCCGAGCCGGGGGGCAATCAGCCCCAGCATTTT.

This clone occurred a few times. The chain couples TRBV19 to TRBJ1-6; 9 nucleotides line up with TRBD1. Losses at the gene ends were 8 bases for V and 9 bases for J; bases not matched to a gene: 14. CDR3 length: 16 residues. From germline, CDR1 is LNHDA and CDR2 SQIVND (reference sequence). CDR3 bases: TGTGCCAGTGGGACAGGGCAGAAGCTAGGTGGTTCACCCCTCCACTTT. Translated: CASGTGQKLGGSPLHF.

The gene calls are TRBV6-1 and TRBJ1-5; tentatively, D is TRBD1 (5 bases). The CDR3 has 15 residues. The V and J ends lost 4 bases and 6 bases respectively, with 16 bases between them. The germline V gene encodes CDR1 MNHNS and CDR2 SASEGT. CDR3 in DNA: TGTGCCAGCAGTGGAGGGACGGCGCGGGGTCAGCCCCAGCATTTT. Translation gives CASSGGTARGQPQHF.